This T cell receptor beta chain was captured in a study of T cells in Graves' hyperthyroidism and ophthalmopathy. Study overall: Blood was drawn when the patient was first diagnosed and still untreated.

Broader study findings: The model predicted ophthalmopathy a median roughly 6.5 months before onset.

Ten or more counts support this clonotype. The target antigen is unknown. The ends were cut back, 4 bases at V and 4 bases at J, with 10 bases in the middle. CDR1 and CDR2 from the germline V gene are SGHVS and FQNEAQ. This CDR3 contains 13 residues. The CDR3 regions of TCR beta were amplified from RNA transcripts. In the first-round RT-PCR of the TCR CDR3, the HTBI primer set was used. MiXCR, run by TCRdb on the multiplex PCR reads, gives a single entry per CDR3 protein. The data show around 500,000 distinct CDR3 sequences, about 15% seen once. Patients were aged 18 to 65, had disease duration under 2 months, and had newly diagnosed hyperthyroidism.

What was sequenced was blood. V and J are TRBV7-8 and TRBJ1-1; D is possibly TRBD1 (5 bases). This sequence originates from a woman aged 40 to 55 with Graves' hyperthyroidism. The CDR3 DNA follows: TGTGCCAGCAGCTCGGACATGGTCACTGAAGCTTTCTTT. It codes for CASSSDMVTEAFF.